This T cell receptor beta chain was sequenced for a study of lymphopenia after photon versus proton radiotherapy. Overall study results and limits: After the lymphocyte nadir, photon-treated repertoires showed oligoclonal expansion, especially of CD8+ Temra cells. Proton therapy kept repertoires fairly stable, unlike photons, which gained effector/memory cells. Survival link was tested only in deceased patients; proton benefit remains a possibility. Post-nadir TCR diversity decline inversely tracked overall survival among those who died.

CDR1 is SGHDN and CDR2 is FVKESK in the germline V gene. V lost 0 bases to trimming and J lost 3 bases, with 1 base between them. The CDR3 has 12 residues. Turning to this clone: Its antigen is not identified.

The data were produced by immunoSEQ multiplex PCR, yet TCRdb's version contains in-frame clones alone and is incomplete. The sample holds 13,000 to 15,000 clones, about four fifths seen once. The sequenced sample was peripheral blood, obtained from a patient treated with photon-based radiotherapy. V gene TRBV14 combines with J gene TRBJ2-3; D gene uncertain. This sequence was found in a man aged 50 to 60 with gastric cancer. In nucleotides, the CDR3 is TGTGCCAGCAGCCAAGAGACAGATACGCAGTATTTT. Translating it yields CASSQETDTQYF.